This paragraph reports one T cell receptor beta chain. Its antigen remains unidentified. No base quality values were provided; no much bigger clone lies one nucleotide off. The immunoSEQ v3 hsTCRB kit was used to amplify TCR beta CDR3 regions from genomic DNA through bias-controlled multiplex PCR. TCR libraries were sequenced on an Illumina NextSeq 500 to roughly 2 million read pairs for survey level or roughly 5-6.5 million for deep level. As for the original processing: Clonality was reported by immunoSEQ Analyzer software, which also assigned V, D and J genes and filtered out non-productive sequences. Repertoires were compared by productive Simpson clonality and by the Morisita overlap index of productive TRB rearrangements between infused TIL and blood. Absolute clonotype counts in blood were estimated by multiplying the lymphocyte count by the CD3+ fraction and by the productive frequency of the clone. TCRdb provides this immuneACCESS table in a form limited to in-frame rearrangements. Some clones are lacking; in checked studies, under half of them reflect an unresolved V gene, and why the rest are absent is not known. V and J calls and clone size follow that table, whereas D and trimming were derived from the DNA. This sample has about 52,000 clones in its table, and approximately 79% of those were observed once. Under 5.5% of the sample lies in the top ten.

Explained via the paper, the time point label denotes: pre-treatment sample, taken before nivolumab and TIL therapy. A phase I trial run at two centers enrolled adults with stage 4 NSCLC between October 2017 and early 2020. Samples were obtained from a single-arm, open-label phase I trial in which tumor-infiltrating lymphocyte therapy with nivolumab was evaluated in advanced non-small cell lung cancer. Blood mononuclear cells from EDTA tubes were separated on a Ficoll gradient and snap-frozen as pellets, and DNA was extracted from the cells using a Qiagen mini-prep kit. This specimen belongs to a study of TIL therapy for anti-PD-1-resistant metastatic lung cancer (dated by TCRdb to the early 2020s). Concerning the study at large: Tumors were harvested prior to any PD-1/PD-L1 blockade, after which nivolumab was administered to patients, and lymphodepletion, expanded TIL infusion and IL-2 were given to patients who progressed. Among the enrolled patients, the median age was approximately 56 years (range 38-75), and the median tumor PD-L1 proportion score was 5.5% to 6.5%. Most of the cohort had lung adenocarcinoma, including a handful of EGFR-mutant tumors and two ALK-rearranged tumors, and half of the patients were either current or former smokers. Across the cohort, whole-exome sequencing showed a median non-synonymous tumor mutation burden of about 1.6 mutations per megabase. Clonotypes were tracked across tumor, expanded TIL product and serial blood samples by T cell receptor beta sequencing of tumor and peripheral blood. Findings and caveats that apply to the study as a whole: The cohort was highly selected, with more treatment-naive, never-smoker and oncogene-addicted patients than typical, limiting generalizability. The study protocol defined all tumor marker inferences as exploratory. Clonotypes from the infused TIL partially replaced the baseline peripheral repertoire and then declined over months, and persistence showed no apparent association with response.

This receptor was obtained from a woman aged 30-79 years with non-small cell lung cancer. The specimen was blood, collected at baseline.

The nucleotide sequence is given as TGTGCCAGCAGCTTAGACAGGGGAAGAAACACCATATATTTT. Its translation reads: CASSLDRGRNTIYF. The V and J genes are TRBV7-9 and TRBJ1-3; 7 bases in between match TRBD1. Looking up the germline V gene (reference sequence) yields CDR1 SEHNR and CDR2 FQNEAQ. Unmatched junction bases come to 2, with V trimmed by 1 base and J by 5 bases. The CDR3 has 14 amino acids, counting the end cysteine and phenylalanine. The only DNA kept is the CDR3, 42 bases in frame from the first base.